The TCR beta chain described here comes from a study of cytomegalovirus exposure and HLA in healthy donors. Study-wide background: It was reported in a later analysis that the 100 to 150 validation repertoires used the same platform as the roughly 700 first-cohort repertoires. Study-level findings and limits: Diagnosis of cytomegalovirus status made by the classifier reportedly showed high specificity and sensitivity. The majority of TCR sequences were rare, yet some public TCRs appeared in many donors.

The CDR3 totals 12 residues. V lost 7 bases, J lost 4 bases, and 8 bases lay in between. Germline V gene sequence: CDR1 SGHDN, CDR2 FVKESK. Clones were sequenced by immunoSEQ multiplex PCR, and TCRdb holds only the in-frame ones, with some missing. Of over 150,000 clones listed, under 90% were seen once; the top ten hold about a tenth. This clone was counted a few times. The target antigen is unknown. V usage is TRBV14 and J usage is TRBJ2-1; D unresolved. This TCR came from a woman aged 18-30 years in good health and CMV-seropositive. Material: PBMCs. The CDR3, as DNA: TGTGCCAGCAAGTCCAGGTACAATGAGCAGTTCTTC. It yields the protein CASKSRYNEQFF.